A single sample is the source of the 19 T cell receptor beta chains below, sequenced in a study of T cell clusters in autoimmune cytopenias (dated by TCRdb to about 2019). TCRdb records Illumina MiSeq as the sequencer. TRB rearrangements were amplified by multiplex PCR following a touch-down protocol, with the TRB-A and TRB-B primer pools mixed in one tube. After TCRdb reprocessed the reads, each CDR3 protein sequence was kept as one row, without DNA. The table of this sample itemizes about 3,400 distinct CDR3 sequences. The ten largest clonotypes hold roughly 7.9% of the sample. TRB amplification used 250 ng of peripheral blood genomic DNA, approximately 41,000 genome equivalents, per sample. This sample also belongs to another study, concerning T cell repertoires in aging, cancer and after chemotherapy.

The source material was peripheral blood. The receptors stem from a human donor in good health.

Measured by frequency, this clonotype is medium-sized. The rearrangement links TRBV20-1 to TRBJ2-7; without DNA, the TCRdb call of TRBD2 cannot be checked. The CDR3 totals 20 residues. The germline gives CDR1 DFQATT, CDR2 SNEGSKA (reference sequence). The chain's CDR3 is CSARKAPRTSGAPQGYEQYF.

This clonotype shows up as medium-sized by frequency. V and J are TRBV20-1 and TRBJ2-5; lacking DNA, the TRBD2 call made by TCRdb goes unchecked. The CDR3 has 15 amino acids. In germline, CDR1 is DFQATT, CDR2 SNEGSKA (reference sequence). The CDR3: CSARDLGGLRETQYF.

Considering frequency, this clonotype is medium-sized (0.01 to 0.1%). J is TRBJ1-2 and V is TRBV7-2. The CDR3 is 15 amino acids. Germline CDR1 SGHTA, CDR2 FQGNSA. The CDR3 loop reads CASSLAEGPFYGYTF.

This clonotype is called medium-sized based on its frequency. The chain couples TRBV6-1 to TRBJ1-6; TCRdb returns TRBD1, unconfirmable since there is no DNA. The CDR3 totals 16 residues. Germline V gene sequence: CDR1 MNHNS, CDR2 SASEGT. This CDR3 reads CASSPQTGFVNSPLHF.

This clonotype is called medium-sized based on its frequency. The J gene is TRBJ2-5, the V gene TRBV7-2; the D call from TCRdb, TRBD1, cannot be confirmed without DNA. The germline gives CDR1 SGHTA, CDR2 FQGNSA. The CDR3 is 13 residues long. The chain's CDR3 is CASSLDRRETQYF.

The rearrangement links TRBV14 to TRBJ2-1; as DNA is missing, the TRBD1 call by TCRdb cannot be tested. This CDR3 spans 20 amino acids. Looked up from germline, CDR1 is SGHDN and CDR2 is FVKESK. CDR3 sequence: CASSERRGGVRWAGWNEQFF.

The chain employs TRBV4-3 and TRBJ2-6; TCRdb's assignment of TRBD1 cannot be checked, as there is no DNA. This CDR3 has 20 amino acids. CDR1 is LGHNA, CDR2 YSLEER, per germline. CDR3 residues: CASSQDSGGQGAVGANVLTF.

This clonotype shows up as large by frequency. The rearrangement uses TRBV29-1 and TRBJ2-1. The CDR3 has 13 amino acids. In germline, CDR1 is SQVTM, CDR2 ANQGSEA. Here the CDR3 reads CSVDVSVYNEQFF.

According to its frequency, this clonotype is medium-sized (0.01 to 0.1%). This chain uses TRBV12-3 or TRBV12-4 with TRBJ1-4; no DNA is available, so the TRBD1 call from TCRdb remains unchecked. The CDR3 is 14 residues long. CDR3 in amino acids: CASSFSGPGEKLFF.

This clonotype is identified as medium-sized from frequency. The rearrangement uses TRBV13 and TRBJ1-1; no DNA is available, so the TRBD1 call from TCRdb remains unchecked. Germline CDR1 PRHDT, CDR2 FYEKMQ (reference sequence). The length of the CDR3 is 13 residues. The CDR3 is CASSSPEGTEAFF.

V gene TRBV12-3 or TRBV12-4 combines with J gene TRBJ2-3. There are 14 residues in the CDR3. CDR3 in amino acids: CASSFRYITDTQYF.

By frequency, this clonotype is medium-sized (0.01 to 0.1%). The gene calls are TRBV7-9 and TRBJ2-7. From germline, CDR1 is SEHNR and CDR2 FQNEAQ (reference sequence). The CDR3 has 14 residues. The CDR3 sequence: CASSFSQRPYEQYF.

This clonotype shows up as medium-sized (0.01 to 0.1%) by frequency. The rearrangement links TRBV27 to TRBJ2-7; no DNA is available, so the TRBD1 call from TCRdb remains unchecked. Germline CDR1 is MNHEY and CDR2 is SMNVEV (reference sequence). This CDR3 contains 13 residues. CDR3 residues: CASSLSDRYEQYF.

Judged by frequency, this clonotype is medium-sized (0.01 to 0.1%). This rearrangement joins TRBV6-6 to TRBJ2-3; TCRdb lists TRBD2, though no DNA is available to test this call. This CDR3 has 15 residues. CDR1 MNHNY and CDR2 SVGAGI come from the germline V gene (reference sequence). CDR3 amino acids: CASSSDSLTPDTQYF.

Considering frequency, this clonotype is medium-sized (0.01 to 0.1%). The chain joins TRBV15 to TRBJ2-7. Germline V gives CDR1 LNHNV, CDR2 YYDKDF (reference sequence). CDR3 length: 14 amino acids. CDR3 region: CATSRGVVAYEQYF.

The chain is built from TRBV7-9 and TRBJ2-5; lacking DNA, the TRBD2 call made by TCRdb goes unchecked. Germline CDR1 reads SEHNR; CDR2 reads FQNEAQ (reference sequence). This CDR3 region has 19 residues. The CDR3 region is CASSFLPGTSGTWKETQYF.

The CDR3 loop reads CASSWGQGLYGYTF. This rearrangement joins TRBV6-5 to TRBJ1-2; TCRdb picks TRBD1, but there is no DNA to check that call. Looked up from germline, CDR1 is MNHEY and CDR2 is SVGAGI. The CDR3 has 14 amino acids.

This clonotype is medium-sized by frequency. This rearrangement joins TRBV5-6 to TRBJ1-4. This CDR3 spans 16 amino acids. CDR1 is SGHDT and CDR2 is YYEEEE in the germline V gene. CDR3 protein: CASSKGPTARPEKLFF.

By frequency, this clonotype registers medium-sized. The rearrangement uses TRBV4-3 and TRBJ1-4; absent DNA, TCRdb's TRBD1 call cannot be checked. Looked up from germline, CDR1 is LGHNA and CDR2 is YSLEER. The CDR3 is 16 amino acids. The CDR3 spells CASSQGPTGIGEKLFF.